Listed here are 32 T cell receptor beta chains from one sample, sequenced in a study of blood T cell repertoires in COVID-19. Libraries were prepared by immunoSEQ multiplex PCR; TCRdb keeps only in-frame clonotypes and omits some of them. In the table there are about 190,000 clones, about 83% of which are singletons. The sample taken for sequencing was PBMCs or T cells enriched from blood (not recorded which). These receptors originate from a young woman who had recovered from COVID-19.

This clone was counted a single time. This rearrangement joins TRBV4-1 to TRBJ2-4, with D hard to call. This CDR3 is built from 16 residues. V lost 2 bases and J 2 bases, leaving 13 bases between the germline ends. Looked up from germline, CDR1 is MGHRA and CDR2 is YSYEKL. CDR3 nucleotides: TGCGCCAGCAGCCAACGAGAAGAGGATCCCAAAAACATTCAGTACTTC. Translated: CASSQREEDPKNIQYF.

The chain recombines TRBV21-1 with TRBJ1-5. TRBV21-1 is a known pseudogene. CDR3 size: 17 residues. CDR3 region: CASSKCPGRGRNQPQHF. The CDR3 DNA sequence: TGTGCCAGCAGCAAGTGCCCAGGGAGGGGTAGAAATCAGCCCCAGCATTTT.

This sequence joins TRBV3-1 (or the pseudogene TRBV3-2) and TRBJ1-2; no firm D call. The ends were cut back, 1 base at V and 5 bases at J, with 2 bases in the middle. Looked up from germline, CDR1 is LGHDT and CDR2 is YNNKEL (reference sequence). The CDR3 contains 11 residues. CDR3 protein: CASSQAYGYTF. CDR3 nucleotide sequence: TGTGCCAGCAGCCAAGCATATGGCTACACCTTC.

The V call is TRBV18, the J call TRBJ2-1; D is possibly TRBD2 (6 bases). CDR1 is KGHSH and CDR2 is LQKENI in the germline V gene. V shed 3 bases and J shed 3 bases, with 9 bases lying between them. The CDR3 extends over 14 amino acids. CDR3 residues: CASSPDYRYNEQFF. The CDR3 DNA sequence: TGTGCCAGCTCACCGGACTACCGCTACAATGAGCAGTTCTTC.

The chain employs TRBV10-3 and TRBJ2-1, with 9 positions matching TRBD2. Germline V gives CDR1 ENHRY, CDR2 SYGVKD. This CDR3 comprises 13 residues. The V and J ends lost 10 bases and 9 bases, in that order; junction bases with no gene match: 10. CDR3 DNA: TGTGCCACCGGACTAGCGCGGCCGGGTGAGCAGTTCTTC. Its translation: CATGLARPGEQFF.

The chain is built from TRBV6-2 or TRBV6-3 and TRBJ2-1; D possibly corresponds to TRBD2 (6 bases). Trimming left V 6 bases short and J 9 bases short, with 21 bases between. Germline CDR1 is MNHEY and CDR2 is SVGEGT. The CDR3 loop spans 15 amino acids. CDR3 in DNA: TGTGCCAGCAGCCGCGACGGGGGTTTCATCGCTGAGCAGTTCTTC. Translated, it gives CASSRDGGFIAEQFF.

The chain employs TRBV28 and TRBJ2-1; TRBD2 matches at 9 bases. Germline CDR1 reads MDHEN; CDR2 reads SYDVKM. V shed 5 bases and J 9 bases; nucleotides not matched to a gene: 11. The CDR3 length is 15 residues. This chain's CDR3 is CASSPLLAGDGEQFF. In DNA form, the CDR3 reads TGTGCCAGCAGTCCCCTGTTAGCGGGAGACGGTGAGCAGTTCTTC.

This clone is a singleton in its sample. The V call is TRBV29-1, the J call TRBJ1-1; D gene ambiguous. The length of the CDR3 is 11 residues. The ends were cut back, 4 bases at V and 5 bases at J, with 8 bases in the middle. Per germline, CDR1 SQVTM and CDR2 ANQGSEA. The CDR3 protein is CSVVPGTEAFF. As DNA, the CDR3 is TGCAGCGTTGTTCCCGGGACTGAAGCTTTCTTT.

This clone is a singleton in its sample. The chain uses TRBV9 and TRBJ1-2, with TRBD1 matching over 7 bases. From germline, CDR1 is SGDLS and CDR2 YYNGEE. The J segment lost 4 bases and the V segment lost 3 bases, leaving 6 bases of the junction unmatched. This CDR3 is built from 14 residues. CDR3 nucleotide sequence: TGTGCCAGCAGCGATGACAGGGCGGGCTATGGCTACACCTTC. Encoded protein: CASSDDRAGYGYTF.

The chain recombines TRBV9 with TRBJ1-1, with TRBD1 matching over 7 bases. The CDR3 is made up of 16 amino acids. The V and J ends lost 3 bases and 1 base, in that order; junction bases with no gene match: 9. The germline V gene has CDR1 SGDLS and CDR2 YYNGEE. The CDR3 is CASSATWDSENTEAFF. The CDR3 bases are TGTGCCAGCAGCGCGACCTGGGACAGTGAGAACACTGAAGCTTTCTTT.

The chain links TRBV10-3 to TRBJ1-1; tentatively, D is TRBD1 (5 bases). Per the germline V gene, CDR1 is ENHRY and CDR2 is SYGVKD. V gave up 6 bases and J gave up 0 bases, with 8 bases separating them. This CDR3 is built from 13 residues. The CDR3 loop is CAIRKDMNTEAFF. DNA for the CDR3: TGTGCCATCAGGAAGGACATGAACACTGAAGCTTTCTTT.

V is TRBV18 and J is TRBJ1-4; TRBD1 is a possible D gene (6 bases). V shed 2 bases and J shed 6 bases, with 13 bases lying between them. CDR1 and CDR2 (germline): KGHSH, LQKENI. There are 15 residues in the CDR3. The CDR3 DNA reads TGTGCCAGCTCACCATCTGGGGGCAGATATGAAAAACTGTTTTTT. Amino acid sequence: CASSPSGGRYEKLFF.

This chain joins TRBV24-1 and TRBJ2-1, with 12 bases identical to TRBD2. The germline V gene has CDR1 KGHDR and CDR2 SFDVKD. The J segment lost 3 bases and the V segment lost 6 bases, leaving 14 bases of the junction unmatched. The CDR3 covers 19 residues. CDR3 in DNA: TGTGCCACCAGTCCTCGGACTAGCGGGAAACAGGGGTTCTACAATGAGCAGTTCTTC. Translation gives CATSPRTSGKQGFYNEQFF.

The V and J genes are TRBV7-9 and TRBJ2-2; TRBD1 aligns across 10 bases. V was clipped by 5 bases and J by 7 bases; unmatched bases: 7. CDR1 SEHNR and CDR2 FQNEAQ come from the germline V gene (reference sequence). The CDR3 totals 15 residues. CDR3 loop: CASSPGTGASGELFF. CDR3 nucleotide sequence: TGTGCCAGCAGCCCCGGGACAGGGGCGAGCGGGGAGCTGTTTTTT.

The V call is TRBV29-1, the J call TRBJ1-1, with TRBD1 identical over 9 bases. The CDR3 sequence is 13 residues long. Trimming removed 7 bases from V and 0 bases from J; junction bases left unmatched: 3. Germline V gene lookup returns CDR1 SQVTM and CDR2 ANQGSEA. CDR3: CSGRQGVNTEAFF. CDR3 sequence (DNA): TGCAGCGGAAGACAGGGGGTGAACACTGAAGCTTTCTTT.

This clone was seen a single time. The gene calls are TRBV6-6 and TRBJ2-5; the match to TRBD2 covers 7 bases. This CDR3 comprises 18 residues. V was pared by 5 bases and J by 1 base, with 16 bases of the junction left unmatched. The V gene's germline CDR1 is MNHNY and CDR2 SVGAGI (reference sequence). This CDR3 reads CASSRQGIMGGSQETQYF. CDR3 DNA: TGTGCCAGCAGTCGACAAGGGATCATGGGGGGGTCCCAAGAGACCCAGTACTTC.

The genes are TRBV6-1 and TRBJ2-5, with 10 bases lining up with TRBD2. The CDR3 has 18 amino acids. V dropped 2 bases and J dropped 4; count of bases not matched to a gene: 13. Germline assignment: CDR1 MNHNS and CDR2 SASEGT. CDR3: CASSESGGGTSGTETQYF. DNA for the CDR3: TGTGCCAGCAGTGAAAGCGGGGGGGGCACCTCGGGCACAGAGACCCAGTACTTC.

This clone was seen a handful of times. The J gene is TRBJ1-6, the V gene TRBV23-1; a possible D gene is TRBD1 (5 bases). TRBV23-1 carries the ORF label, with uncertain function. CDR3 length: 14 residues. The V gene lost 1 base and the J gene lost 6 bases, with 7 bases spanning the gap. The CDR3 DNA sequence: TGCGCCAGCAGTCAATGGCAGGGTAATTCACCCCTCCACTTT. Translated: CASSQWQGNSPLHF.

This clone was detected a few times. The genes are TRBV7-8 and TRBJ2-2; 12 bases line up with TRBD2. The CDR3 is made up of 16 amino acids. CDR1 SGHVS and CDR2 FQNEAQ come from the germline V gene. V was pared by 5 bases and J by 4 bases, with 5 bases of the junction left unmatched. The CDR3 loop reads CASSPPLAGGTGELFF. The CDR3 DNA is TGTGCCAGCAGCCCGCCACTAGCGGGGGGCACCGGGGAGCTGTTTTTT.

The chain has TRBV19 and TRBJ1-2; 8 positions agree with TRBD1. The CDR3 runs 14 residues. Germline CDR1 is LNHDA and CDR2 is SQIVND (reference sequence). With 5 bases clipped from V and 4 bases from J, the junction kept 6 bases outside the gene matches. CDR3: CASSPQGAPYGYTF. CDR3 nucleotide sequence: TGTGCCAGTAGTCCTCAGGGGGCCCCCTATGGCTACACCTTC.

The DNA of the CDR3 is TGCGCCAGCAGCCAAGCACAGGAAGGGATCGGGGAGCTGTTTTTT. The encoded protein is CASSQAQEGIGELFF. V and J are TRBV4-1 and TRBJ2-2, with TRBD1 as a possible D gene (5 bases). Germline lookup yields CDR1 MGHRA and CDR2 YSYEKL. V shed 1 base and J shed 7 bases, with 13 bases lying between them. The CDR3 has 15 amino acids.

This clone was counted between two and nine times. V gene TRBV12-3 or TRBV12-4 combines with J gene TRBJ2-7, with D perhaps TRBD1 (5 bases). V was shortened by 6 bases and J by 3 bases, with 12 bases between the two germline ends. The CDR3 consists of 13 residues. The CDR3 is CASSRDSYYEQYF. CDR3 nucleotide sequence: TGTGCCAGCAGCCGAGACAGCTACTACGAGCAGTACTTC.

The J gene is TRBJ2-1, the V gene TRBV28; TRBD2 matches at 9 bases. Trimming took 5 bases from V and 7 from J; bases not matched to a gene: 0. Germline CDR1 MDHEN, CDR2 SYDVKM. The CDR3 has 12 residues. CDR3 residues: CASSLAGNEQFF. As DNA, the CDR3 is TGTGCCAGCAGTCTAGCGGGAAATGAGCAGTTCTTC.

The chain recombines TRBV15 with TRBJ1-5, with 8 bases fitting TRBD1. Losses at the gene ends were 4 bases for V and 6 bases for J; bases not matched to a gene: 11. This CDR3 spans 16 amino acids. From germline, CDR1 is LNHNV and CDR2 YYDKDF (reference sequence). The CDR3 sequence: CATSTRNRGSFQPQHF. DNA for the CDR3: TGTGCCACCAGCACCCGAAACAGGGGGTCTTTTCAGCCCCAGCATTTT.

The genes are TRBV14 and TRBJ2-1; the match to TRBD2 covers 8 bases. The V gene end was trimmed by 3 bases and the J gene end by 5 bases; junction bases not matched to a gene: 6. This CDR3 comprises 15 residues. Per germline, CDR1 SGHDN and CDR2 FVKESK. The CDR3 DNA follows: TGTGCCAGCAGCCATGACGGCGGGAGGCACAATGAGCAGTTCTTC. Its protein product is CASSHDGGRHNEQFF.

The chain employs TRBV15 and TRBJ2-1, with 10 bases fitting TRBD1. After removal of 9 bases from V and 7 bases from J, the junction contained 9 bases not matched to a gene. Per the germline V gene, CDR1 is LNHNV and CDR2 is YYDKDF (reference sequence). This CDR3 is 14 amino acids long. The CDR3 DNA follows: TGTGCCACTGTCTCCGGGACAGGGGTGAATGAGCAGTTCTTC. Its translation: CATVSGTGVNEQFF. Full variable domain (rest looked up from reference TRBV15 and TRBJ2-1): DAMVIQNPRYQVTQFGKPVTLSCSQTLNHNVMYWYQQKSSQAPKLLFHYYDKDFNNEADTPDNFQSRRPNTSFCFLDIRSPGLGDTAMYLCATVSGTGVNEQFFGPGTRLTVL.

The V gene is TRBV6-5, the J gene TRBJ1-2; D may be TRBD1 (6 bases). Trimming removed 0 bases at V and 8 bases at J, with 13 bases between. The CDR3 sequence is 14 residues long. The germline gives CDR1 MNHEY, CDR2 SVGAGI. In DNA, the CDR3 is TGTGCCAGCAGTTACTCGACACAGGGACAAGGCTACACCTTC. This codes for CASSYSTQGQGYTF.

The CDR3 DNA follows: TGTGCCAGCAGCTTTGGAGGGAACGTTTATGGCTACACCTTC. Protein product: CASSFGGNVYGYTF. The rearrangement joins TRBV7-9 to TRBJ1-2; D gene uncertain. CDR1 and CDR2 from the germline V gene are SEHNR and FQNEAQ (reference sequence). This CDR3 has 14 residues. The V and J ends lost 3 bases and 5 bases respectively, with 13 bases between them.

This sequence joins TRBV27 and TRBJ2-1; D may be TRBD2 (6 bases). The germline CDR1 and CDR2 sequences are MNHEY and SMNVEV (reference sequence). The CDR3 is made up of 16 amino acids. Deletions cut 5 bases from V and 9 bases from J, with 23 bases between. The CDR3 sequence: CASSKGRASDLGEQFF. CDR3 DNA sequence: TGTGCCAGCAGTAAGGGGCGGGCTAGCGACCTTGGTGAGCAGTTCTTC.

In DNA form, the CDR3 reads TGTGCCAGCAGCTTGTCTCCAGCGGGAGGATCCCAAGAGACCCAGTACTTC. It codes for CASSLSPAGGSQETQYF. J is TRBJ2-5 and V is TRBV5-5; 9 nucleotides agree with TRBD2. V shed 1 base, J shed 1 base, and the junction held 8 bases outside the gene matches. This CDR3 is built from 17 residues. The germline gives CDR1 SGHKS, CDR2 YYEKEE (reference sequence). Together with reference TRBV5-5 and TRBJ2-5, the CDR3 gives the full variable domain: DAGVTQSPTHLIKTRGQQVTLRCSPISGHKSVSWYQQVLGQGPQFIFQYYEKEERGRGNFPDRFSARQFPNYSSELNVNALLLGDSALYLCASSLSPAGGSQETQYFGPGTRLLVL.

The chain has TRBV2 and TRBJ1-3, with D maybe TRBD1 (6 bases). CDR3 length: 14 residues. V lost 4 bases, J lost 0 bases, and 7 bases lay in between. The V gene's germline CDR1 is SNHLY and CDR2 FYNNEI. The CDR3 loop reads CASSGTVSGNTIYF. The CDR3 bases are TGTGCCAGCAGTGGGACAGTCTCTGGAAACACCATATATTTT. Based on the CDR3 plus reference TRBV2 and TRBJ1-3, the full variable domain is EPEVTQTPSHQVTQMGQEVILRCVPISNHLYFYWYRQILGQKVEFLVSFYNNEISEKSEIFDDQFSVERPDGSNFTLKIRSTKLEDSAMYFCASSGTVSGNTIYFGEGSWLTVV.

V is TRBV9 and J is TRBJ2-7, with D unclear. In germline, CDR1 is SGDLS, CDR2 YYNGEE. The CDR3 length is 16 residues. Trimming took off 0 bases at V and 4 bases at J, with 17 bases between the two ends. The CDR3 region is CASSVAWQATLYEQYF. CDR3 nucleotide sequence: TGTGCCAGCAGCGTAGCTTGGCAGGCAACTCTATACGAGCAGTACTTC.